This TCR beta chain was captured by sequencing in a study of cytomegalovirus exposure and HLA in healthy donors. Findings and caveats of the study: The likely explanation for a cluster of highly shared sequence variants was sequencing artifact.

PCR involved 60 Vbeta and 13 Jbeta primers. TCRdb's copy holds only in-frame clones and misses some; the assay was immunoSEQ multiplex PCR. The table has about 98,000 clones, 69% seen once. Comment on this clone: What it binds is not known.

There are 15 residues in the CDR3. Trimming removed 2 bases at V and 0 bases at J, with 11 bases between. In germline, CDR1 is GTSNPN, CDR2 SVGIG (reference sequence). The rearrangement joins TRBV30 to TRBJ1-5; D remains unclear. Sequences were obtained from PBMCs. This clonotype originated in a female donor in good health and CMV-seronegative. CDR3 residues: CAWSSRDLSNQPQHF. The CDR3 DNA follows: TGTGCCTGGAGTTCGAGGGATCTTAGCAATCAGCCCCAGCATTTT.